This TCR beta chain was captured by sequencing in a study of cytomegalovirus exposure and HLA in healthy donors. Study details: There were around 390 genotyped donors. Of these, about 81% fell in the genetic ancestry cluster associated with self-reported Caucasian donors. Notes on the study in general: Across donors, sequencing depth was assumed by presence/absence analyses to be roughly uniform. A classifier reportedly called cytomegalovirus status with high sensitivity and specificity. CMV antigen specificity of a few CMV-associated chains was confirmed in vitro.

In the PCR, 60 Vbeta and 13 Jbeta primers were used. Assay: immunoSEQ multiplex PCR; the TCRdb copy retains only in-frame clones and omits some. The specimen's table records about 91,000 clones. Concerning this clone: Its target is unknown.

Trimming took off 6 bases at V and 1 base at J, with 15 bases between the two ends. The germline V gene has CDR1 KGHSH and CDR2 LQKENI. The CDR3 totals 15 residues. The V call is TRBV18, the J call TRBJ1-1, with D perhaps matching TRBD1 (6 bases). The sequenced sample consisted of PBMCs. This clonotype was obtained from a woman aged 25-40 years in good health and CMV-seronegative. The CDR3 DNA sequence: TGTGCCAGCTCGCCAAACAGGGCCGCGAACACTGAAGCTTTCTTT. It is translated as CASSPNRAANTEAFF.